The 26 T cell receptor beta chains below all came from one sample that was sequenced in a study of cytomegalovirus exposure and HLA in healthy donors. Sequencing used immunoSEQ multiplex PCR; TCRdb keeps in-frame clones, though not all of them. The repertoire has over 110,000 clones, more than 85% of them found once; the top ten carry approximately 8.7%. The sample was PBMCs. The receptors originated from a man aged 18-30 years in good health and CMV-seropositive.

V is TRBV4-2 and J is TRBJ2-7; 8 bases are a match to TRBD1. In germline, CDR1 is LGHNA, CDR2 YNFKEQ. V gave up 0 bases and J gave up 6 bases; unmatched junction bases: 10. This CDR3 is built from 16 residues. The CDR3 here is CASSQDTADRAGEQYF. Here the CDR3 DNA reads TGTGCCAGCAGCCAAGATACAGCGGACAGGGCCGGCGAGCAGTACTTC.

The chain has TRBV7-6 and TRBJ2-3, with TRBD1 identical over 7 bases. The germline V gene has CDR1 SGHVS and CDR2 FNYEAQ. Germline trimming cut 4 bases from V and 1 base from J; bases unmatched to any gene: 5. The CDR3 is 15 amino acids. DNA of the CDR3: TGTGCCAGCAGCTCGACAGGGTTCGGCACAGATACGCAGTATTTT. This codes for CASSSTGFGTDTQYF.

V gene TRBV6-5 combines with J gene TRBJ2-7, with a possible D match to TRBD1 (6 bases). This CDR3 has 14 residues. The ends were cut back, 5 bases at V and 2 bases at J, with 13 bases in the middle. CDR1 and CDR2 from the germline V gene are MNHEY and SVGAGI. The CDR3: CASSRNRDTYEQYF. The CDR3, as DNA: TGTGCCAGCAGTCGTAACAGGGACACCTACGAGCAGTACTTC.

The chain combines TRBV5-6 with TRBJ1-1; TRBD1 aligns across 8 bases. The CDR3 totals 15 residues. The V segment lost 2 bases and the J segment 0 bases; nucleotides outside the gene matches: 3. CDR1 is SGHDT and CDR2 is YYEEEE in the germline V gene. The CDR3 here is CASSLPGGMNTEAFF. In DNA form, the CDR3 reads TGTGCCAGCAGCTTACCAGGGGGCATGAACACTGAAGCTTTCTTT.

CDR3 in amino acids: CASTGQGLTEAFF. CDR3 sequence (DNA): TGTGCCAGCACCGGACAGGGTTTGACTGAAGCTTTCTTT. The V gene is TRBV6-6, the J gene TRBJ1-1, with 8 bases matching TRBD1. The CDR3 spans 13 residues. Germline values: CDR1 MNHNY, CDR2 SVGAGI (reference sequence). With 7 bases clipped from V and 5 bases from J, the junction kept 6 bases outside the gene matches.

CDR3 in amino acids: CASAHAGQDTGELFF. CDR3 nucleotides: TGTGCCAGCGCCCACGCGGGGCAGGACACCGGGGAGCTGTTTTTT. The J gene is TRBJ2-2, the V gene TRBV25-1, with D tentatively TRBD2 (6 bases). Trimming left V 8 bases short and J 3 bases short, with 16 bases between. This CDR3 is 15 amino acids long. Germline V CDR1 and CDR2: MGHDK, SYGVNS.

The chain is built from TRBV30 and TRBJ1-1; perhaps TRBD1 as D (5 bases). The CDR3 covers 12 residues. V was pared by 5 bases and J by 3 bases, with 10 bases between. Germline CDR1 is GTSNPN and CDR2 is SVGIG (reference sequence). The CDR3 loop reads CAWLGADTEAFF. The CDR3 DNA reads TGTGCCTGGCTAGGGGCGGACACTGAAGCTTTCTTT.

The V call is TRBV18, the J call TRBJ2-3, with 8 nucleotides matching TRBD2. V lost 0 bases, J lost 2 bases, and 4 bases stayed unmatched. The CDR3 runs to 16 residues. Germline V gives CDR1 KGHSH, CDR2 LQKENI. CDR3 sequence: CASSPPRLANTDTQYF. For the CDR3, the DNA is TGTGCCAGCTCACCACCTAGACTAGCGAACACAGATACGCAGTATTTT.

V and J are TRBV6-4 and TRBJ1-2; no definite D call. CDR1 MRHNA and CDR2 SNTAGT come from the germline V gene. Trimming took off 5 bases at V and 0 bases at J, with 10 bases between the two ends. The CDR3 consists of 14 residues. CDR3 sequence (DNA): TGTGCCAGCAGTATGAACGGAGCTAACTATGGCTACACCTTC. Its protein product is CASSMNGANYGYTF.

The chain couples TRBV2 to TRBJ1-1, with D hard to call. Germline V gene data show CDR1 as SNHLY and CDR2 as FYNNEI. The CDR3 totals 12 residues. Trimming removed 4 bases from V and 4 bases from J, with 7 bases in between. The CDR3 loop reads CASSGYTTEAFF. The CDR3, as DNA: TGTGCCAGCAGTGGGTACACCACTGAAGCTTTCTTT.

This sequence joins TRBV2 and TRBJ1-6; D perhaps matches TRBD1 (6 bases). Germline CDR1 and CDR2: SNHLY and FYNNEI. The CDR3 totals 14 residues. Trimming cost V 5 bases and J 7 bases, with 12 bases left between them. CDR3 loop: CASSPRGRNSPLHF. CDR3 coding DNA: TGTGCCAGCAGTCCCAGGGGACGAAATTCACCCCTCCACTTT.

The chain couples TRBV7-9 to TRBJ1-3; 7 bases match TRBD1. In germline, CDR1 is SEHNR, CDR2 FQNEAQ (reference sequence). With V trimmed by 5 bases and J by 4 bases, 11 bases remained unmatched. The CDR3 extends over 16 amino acids. Written as DNA, the CDR3 is TGTGCCAGCAGCCCCCCGGAAGGGACAGCAGGAAACACCATATATTTT. Translated: CASSPPEGTAGNTIYF.

The V and J genes are TRBV7-6 and TRBJ2-5, with TRBD1 matching over 8 bases. CDR1 SGHVS and CDR2 FNYEAQ come from the germline V gene. Unmatched junction bases numbered 3, after V lost 5 bases and J lost 1 base. This CDR3 spans 14 amino acids. The CDR3 region is CASSKDRVQETQYF. In nucleotides, the CDR3 is TGTGCCAGCAGCAAGGACAGGGTCCAAGAGACCCAGTACTTC.

This sequence joins TRBV27 and TRBJ2-2; 14 bases are a match to TRBD2. CDR1 and CDR2 (germline): MNHEY, SMNVEV (reference sequence). V lost 7 bases, J lost 5 bases, and 18 bases stayed unmatched. There are 20 residues in the CDR3. The CDR3 coding sequence is TGTGCCAGCACCCCTCAGGGGGGTGGGACTAGCGGGAGTAGGACCGGGGAGCTGTTTTTT. This translates into CASTPQGGGTSGSRTGELFF.

V gene TRBV7-9 combines with J gene TRBJ2-1; 8 nucleotides line up with TRBD2. In germline, CDR1 is SEHNR, CDR2 FQNEAQ (reference sequence). This CDR3 comprises 14 residues. Unmatched junction bases numbered 10, after V lost 7 bases and J lost 8 bases. CDR3 bases: TGTGCCAGCAAAGGGGCGGGGGGTACCCATGAGCAGTTCTTC. This sequence encodes CASKGAGGTHEQFF.

The J gene is TRBJ2-2, the V gene TRBV7-6; TRBD2 matches at 9 bases. After removal of 1 base from V and 4 bases from J, the junction contained 4 bases not matched to a gene. This CDR3 spans 16 amino acids. Germline values: CDR1 SGHVS, CDR2 FNYEAQ. The CDR3 DNA follows: TGTGCCAGCAGCTTAGATAGCGGGGGTTTCACCGGGGAGCTGTTTTTT. This gives the protein CASSLDSGGFTGELFF.

V gene TRBV7-8 combines with J gene TRBJ1-1, with 7 bases lining up with TRBD1. Germline values: CDR1 SGHVS, CDR2 FQNEAQ. With V trimmed by 2 bases and J by 1 base, 13 bases remained unmatched. The CDR3 runs to 18 residues. The CDR3 nucleotides are TGTGCCAGCAGCTTAAAGAACAGGGGCGCATACCCGAACACTGAAGCTTTCTTT. Protein: CASSLKNRGAYPNTEAFF.

The chain carries TRBV5-1 and TRBJ2-5; 12 positions match TRBD2. This CDR3 region has 18 residues. Germline CDR1 SGHRS, CDR2 YFSETQ. Trimming removed 4 bases from V and 4 bases from J; junction bases left unmatched: 14. CDR3 sequence: CASSSGAASGGAGETQYF. The DNA for the CDR3 is TGCGCCAGCAGCAGTGGAGCCGCTAGCGGGGGGGCCGGAGAGACCCAGTACTTC.

The J gene is TRBJ2-7, the V gene TRBV30, with 16 bases identical to TRBD2. Germline V lookup: CDR1 GTSNPN, CDR2 SVGIG (reference sequence). V lost 5 bases and J lost 4; bases outside the gene matches: 5. The CDR3 sequence is 15 residues long. The DNA of the CDR3 is TGTGCCTGGGGGGGGACTAGCGGGAGGGCGTACGAGCAGTACTTC. Protein: CAWGGTSGRAYEQYF. The full variable domain, with the rest looked up from reference TRBV30 and TRBJ2-7, is SQTIHQWPATLVQPVGSPLSLECTVEGTSNPNLYWYRQAAGRGLQLLFYSVGIGQISSEVPQNLSASRPQDRQFILSSKKLLLSDSGFYLCAWGGTSGRAYEQYFGPGTRLTVT.

The V call is TRBV2, the J call TRBJ2-2; a weak D match, TRBD2 (6 bases). V lost 0 bases, J lost 12 bases, and 17 bases lay in between. Germline V gene sequence: CDR1 SNHLY, CDR2 FYNNEI. The CDR3 covers 15 residues. CDR3 sequence (DNA): TGTGCCAGCAGTGAAGCGCCGGAGGGGACTGGGAAGCTGTTTTTT. As protein: CASSEAPEGTGKLFF. The variable domain in full, with the rest retrieved from reference TRBV2 and TRBJ2-2, is EPEVTQTPSHQVTQMGQEVILRCVPISNHLYFYWYRQILGQKVEFLVSFYNNEISEKSEIFDDQFSVERPDGSNFTLKIRSTKLEDSAMYFCASSEAPEGTGKLFFGEGSRLTVL.

This sequence joins TRBV7-8 and TRBJ2-5; weak D call: TRBD2 (6 bases). CDR1 and CDR2 from the germline V gene are SGHVS and FQNEAQ. The CDR3 runs to 13 residues. V shed 3 bases and J shed 2 bases, with 7 bases lying between them. CDR3 nucleotide sequence: TGTGCCAGCAGCTTCGGGGGTCAAGAGACCCAGTACTTC. This translates into CASSFGGQETQYF. The complete variable domain, with remaining parts taken from reference TRBV7-8 and TRBJ2-5, reads GAGVSQSPRYKVAKRGQDVALRCDPISGHVSLFWYQQALGQGPEFLTYFQNEAQLDKSGLPSDRFFAERPEGSVSTLKIQRTQQEDSAVYLCASSFGGQETQYFGPGTRLLVL.

This chain links TRBV4-2 with TRBJ1-2; TRBD1 is a possible D gene (5 bases). Trimming took off 1 base at V and 2 bases at J, with 11 bases between the two ends. This CDR3 is built from 15 residues. CDR1 and CDR2 from the germline V gene are LGHNA and YNFKEQ. The CDR3 spells CASSQGTGPNYGYTF. The DNA of the CDR3 is TGTGCCAGCAGCCAAGGAACAGGACCCAACTATGGCTACACCTTC.

V usage is TRBV6-1 and J usage is TRBJ1-1; 9 bases are a match to TRBD1. CDR1 is MNHNS and CDR2 is SASEGT in the germline V gene. Germline trimming cut 4 bases from V and 3 bases from J; bases unmatched to any gene: 6. CDR3 length equals 15 residues. CDR3 DNA: TGTGCCAGCAGTGCACAGGGGGCCGGGGACACTGAAGCTTTCTTT. Protein: CASSAQGAGDTEAFF.

This sequence joins TRBV6-5 and TRBJ1-5; D is unresolved. In germline, CDR1 is MNHEY, CDR2 SVGAGI. The V end lost 0 bases, the J end lost 5 bases, and 11 bases lay between the germline ends. This CDR3 has 15 residues. CDR3 amino acids: CASSYSPSADQPQHF. CDR3 nucleotide sequence: TGTGCCAGCAGTTACTCACCCAGCGCCGATCAGCCCCAGCATTTT.

V is TRBV7-6 and J is TRBJ2-1; tentatively, D is TRBD2 (6 bases). Trimming took off 4 bases at V and 6 bases at J, with 22 bases between the two ends. Germline CDR1 SGHVS, CDR2 FNYEAQ. The CDR3 sequence is 17 residues long. DNA of the CDR3: TGTGCCAGCAGCTCCTCCTGGAGGGAACGGTTCCCCAATGAGCAGTTCTTC. It encodes CASSSSWRERFPNEQFF.

The rearrangement joins TRBV9 to TRBJ2-1; 7 bases map to TRBD1. CDR1 SGDLS and CDR2 YYNGEE come from the germline V gene. Trimming at V came to 4 bases and at J to 4 bases, leaving 8 bases not matched to a gene. This CDR3 spans 15 amino acids. The CDR3 coding sequence is TGTGCCAGCAGCCCAGGGGGTGTGCAATACAATGAGCAGTTCTTC. Translation gives CASSPGGVQYNEQFF.